A single sample gave rise to the 12 T cell receptor beta chains below, sequenced in a study of blood T cell repertoires in COVID-19. Method: immunoSEQ multiplex PCR; TCRdb's copy keeps in-frame clones and lacks some. The repertoire has about 400,000 clones, 70% to 90% of them found once; the top ten carry 2.5% to 3.5%. The sequenced material came from peripheral blood. The receptors were gathered from a human donor in a cohort sampled during active COVID-19.

The chain employs TRBV19 and TRBJ2-1; 11 bases agree with TRBD2. Losses at the gene ends were 7 bases for V and 1 base for J; bases not matched to a gene: 12. CDR1 LNHDA and CDR2 SQIVND come from the germline V gene (reference sequence). There are 18 residues in the CDR3. The CDR3: CASTIGGSGRVSYNEQFF. The DNA of the CDR3 is TGTGCCAGTACCATTGGGGGTAGCGGGAGGGTTTCCTACAATGAGCAGTTCTTC.

This chain joins TRBV29-1 and TRBJ2-5; 8 positions match TRBD1. CDR1 and CDR2 from the germline V gene are SQVTM and ANQGSEA. Unmatched junction bases numbered 3, after V lost 4 bases and J lost 2 bases. CDR3 length: 13 residues. The DNA for the CDR3 is TGCAGCGTTGCCAGGGGGCGACAAGAGACCCAGTACTTC. It yields the protein CSVARGRQETQYF. The entire variable domain, with the rest obtained from reference TRBV29-1 and TRBJ2-5, is as follows: SAVISQKPSRDICQRGTSLTIQCQVDSQVTMMFWYRQQPGQSLTLIATANQGSEATYESGFVIDKFPISRPNLTFSTLTVSNMSPEDSSIYLCSVARGRQETQYFGPGTRLLVL.

This chain uses TRBV6-5 with TRBJ1-5; unclear D gene. In germline, CDR1 is MNHEY, CDR2 SVGAGI. V lost 2 bases and J lost 3, with 5 bases in between. CDR3 length: 13 amino acids. In nucleotides, the CDR3 is TGTGCCAGCAGTTACGCAGACAATCAGCCCCAGCATTTT. Protein sequence: CASSYADNQPQHF.

The J gene is TRBJ2-5, the V gene TRBV7-9, with D maybe TRBD1 (5 bases). The V gene's germline CDR1 is SEHNR and CDR2 FQNEAQ (reference sequence). V was trimmed by 4 bases and J by 7 bases, leaving 13 bases between them. This CDR3 comprises 13 residues. The CDR3 spells CASSSLGRGTQYF. The CDR3 DNA reads TGTGCCAGCAGCTCCTTGGGGCGTGGGACCCAGTACTTC.

This clone was detected a few times. The same CDR3 arises from other DNA sequences in this sample as well. The chain uses TRBV7-9 and TRBJ1-1; D ambiguous. V lost 5 bases and J lost 1, with 11 bases in between. The CDR3 loop spans 14 amino acids. CDR1 is SEHNR, CDR2 FQNEAQ, per germline (reference sequence). CDR3 in amino acids: CASSRGGSNTEAFF. CDR3 nucleotide sequence: TGTGCCAGCAGCCGAGGAGGGTCGAACACTGAAGCTTTCTTT.

This clone appeared once. V usage is TRBV25-1 and J usage is TRBJ2-1, with 9 positions matching TRBD2. J lost 5 bases, V lost 5 bases, and 13 bases had no gene match. The CDR3 loop spans 17 amino acids. Germline V gives CDR1 MGHDK, CDR2 SYGVNS. CDR3: CASSSNQEREANNEQFF. The CDR3 nucleotides are TGTGCCAGCAGTTCGAACCAAGAGCGGGAGGCTAACAATGAGCAGTTCTTC.

The chain recombines TRBV2 with TRBJ2-3; perhaps TRBD2 as D (6 bases). The CDR3 length is 15 residues. The V end lost 8 bases, the J end lost 3 bases, and 18 bases lay between the germline ends. Germline assignment: CDR1 SNHLY and CDR2 FYNNEI. The CDR3 DNA follows: TGTGCCAGCTTCGGGGGACGGGACGCGACAGATACGCAGTATTTT. Translated, it gives CASFGGRDATDTQYF.

The rearrangement joins TRBV28 to TRBJ1-3; 7 bases map to TRBD1. CDR1 and CDR2 from the germline V gene are MDHEN and SYDVKM. V trimming: 5 bases; J trimming: 2 bases; junction bases outside the gene matches: 3. The CDR3 is 14 amino acids. The CDR3 here is CASSLRGPGNTIYF. The CDR3 nucleotides are TGTGCCAGCAGTCTTAGGGGGCCTGGAAACACCATATATTTT.

The chain uses TRBV15 and TRBJ2-7; 14 bases fit TRBD2. Germline trimming cut 4 bases from V and 0 bases from J; bases unmatched to any gene: 11. The CDR3 covers 19 residues. Per germline, CDR1 LNHNV and CDR2 YYDKDF (reference sequence). CDR3 bases: TGTGCCACCAGCAACAGACCGGGACTAGCGGGGGAAAACTCCTACGAGCAGTACTTC. As protein: CATSNRPGLAGENSYEQYF.

In this sample, this clone turned up a few times. The chain employs TRBV2 and TRBJ1-4, with 7 bases identical to TRBD1. The CDR3 runs to 14 residues. In germline, CDR1 is SNHLY, CDR2 FYNNEI. V lost 4 bases to trimming and J lost 13 bases; unmatched junction nucleotides: 12. The CDR3 DNA follows: TGTGCCAGCAGTGGGGACAGTATAATGAAAAGACTGTTTTTT. Translation: CASSGDSIMKRLFF.

The rearrangement joins TRBV2 to TRBJ2-7; 12 nucleotides line up with TRBD2. With V trimmed by 6 bases and J by 3 bases, 9 bases remained unmatched. The CDR3 runs 16 residues. Germline V gene data show CDR1 as SNHLY and CDR2 as FYNNEI. Here the CDR3 reads CASSERTSGEYYEQYF. CDR3 sequence (DNA): TGTGCCAGCAGCGAAAGGACTAGCGGGGAGTACTACGAGCAGTACTTC.

CDR3 protein: CASSLGATTLGELFF. In DNA form, the CDR3 reads TGTGCCAGCAGCTTGGGAGCTACTACCCTCGGGGAGCTGTTTTTT. V usage is TRBV7-6 and J usage is TRBJ2-2; TRBD2 is a possible D gene (5 bases). CDR1 is SGHVS and CDR2 is FNYEAQ in the germline V gene. The V gene lost 3 bases and the J gene lost 7 bases, with 15 bases spanning the gap. There are 15 residues in the CDR3. Supplemented by reference TRBV7-6 and TRBJ2-2, the full variable domain reads GAGVSQSPRYKVTKRGQDVALRCDPISGHVSLYWYRQALGQGPEFLTYFNYEAQQDKSGLPNDRFSAERPEGSISTLTIQRTEQRDSAMYRCASSLGATTLGELFFGEGSRLTVL.